These T cell receptor beta chains were read from a single sample in a study of regulatory T cells in long-lasting Graves disease. TCRdb passed the multiplex PCR reads through MiXCR, listing each CDR3 protein once. This sample has around 420,000 distinct CDR3 sequences, with about 14% found just once. The starting material was peripheral blood mononuclear cells (PBMCs), obtained at new diagnosis, from a patient treated with antithyroid drugs. These receptors were obtained from a female donor with Graves disease. Both conserved end residues are part of each CDR3. A D gene is named only where the DNA matches it firmly. Some rows mark clone size as missing; the rest say once, few, many or name a class of expanded clone.

v_call: TRBV4-1
d_call: TRBD2
cdr3_length: 17
clone_size: .
j_call: TRBJ2-5
cdr3_aa: CASSQVPSGGAGETQYF
cdr3_nt: TGCGCCAGCAGCCAAGTTCCCAGCGGGGGGGCCGGGGAGACCCAGTACTTC

v_call: TRBV19
d_call: TRBD2
cdr3_length: 15
clone_size: many
j_call: TRBJ2-3
cdr3_aa: CASSPRAGPGDTQYF
cdr3_nt: TGTGCCAGTAGTCCCCGAGCGGGACCCGGGGATACGCAGTATTTT

v_call: TRBV7-2
d_call: .
cdr3_length: 21
clone_size: few
j_call: TRBJ2-2
cdr3_aa: CASPSPTGANVLTFGAGELFF
cdr3_nt: .

v_call: TRBV12-3/TRBV12-4
d_call: TRBD1
cdr3_length: 17
clone_size: many
j_call: TRBJ2-1
cdr3_aa: CASSGQVGGFSYNEQFF
cdr3_nt: TGTGCCAGCAGCGGACAGGTAGGGGGATTCTCCTACAATGAGCAGTTCTTC

v_call: TRBV19
d_call: .
cdr3_length: 17
clone_size: few
j_call: TRBJ1-6
cdr3_aa: CASRAGYGTKRGSPLHF
cdr3_nt: TGTGCCAGTAGAGCAGGCTACGGGACCAAAAGGGGTTCACCCCTCCACTTT

v_call: TRBV11-2
d_call: TRBD1
cdr3_length: 15
clone_size: many
j_call: TRBJ1-2
cdr3_aa: CASSLEGTGFYGYTF
cdr3_nt: TGTGCCAGCAGCTTAGAAGGGACAGGCTTTTATGGCTACACCTTC

v_call: TRBV9
d_call: .
cdr3_length: 15
clone_size: .
j_call: TRBJ1-3
cdr3_aa: CASSVAGIHGNTIYF
cdr3_nt: TGTGCCAGCAGCGTAGCCGGGATACACGGAAACACCATATATTTT

v_call: TRBV6-2/TRBV6-3
d_call: .
cdr3_length: 23
clone_size: .
j_call: TRBJ2-2
cdr3_aa: CASGDTGEGYEQYFGPATGELFF
cdr3_nt: .

v_call: TRBV5-1
d_call: .
cdr3_length: 15
clone_size: .
j_call: TRBJ2-1
cdr3_aa: CASSLIPFRRGEQFF
cdr3_nt: TGTGCCAGCAGCTTAATTCCCTTTCGTCGGGGTGAGCAGTTCTTC

v_call: TRBV19
d_call: .
cdr3_length: 17
clone_size: many
j_call: TRBJ1-2
cdr3_aa: CASSRRPRDGSNYGYTF
cdr3_nt: TGTGCCAGTAGTCGACGCCCCCGGGACGGATCTAACTATGGCTACACCTTC

v_call: TRBV12-3/TRBV12-4
d_call: .
cdr3_length: 15
clone_size: .
j_call: TRBJ2-5
cdr3_aa: CASNRRVGGQETQYF
cdr3_nt: TGTGCCAGCAACCGTCGGGTCGGCGGGCAAGAGACCCAGTACTTC

v_call: TRBV15
d_call: TRBD1
cdr3_length: 17
clone_size: .
j_call: TRBJ2-4
cdr3_aa: CATSPRRQGLAKNIQYF
cdr3_nt: TGTGCCACCAGCCCCCGTCGACAGGGATTAGCCAAAAACATTCAGTACTTC

v_call: TRBV18
d_call: .
cdr3_length: 14
clone_size: many
j_call: TRBJ1-1
cdr3_aa: CASSLGIDNTEAFF
cdr3_nt: TGTGCCAGCTCACTGGGGATTGATAACACTGAAGCTTTCTTT

v_call: TRBV20-1
d_call: .
cdr3_length: 13
clone_size: many
j_call: TRBJ2-1
cdr3_aa: CSARDWHDNEQFF
cdr3_nt: TGCAGTGCTAGAGATTGGCACGACAATGAGCAGTTCTTC

v_call: TRBV29-1
d_call: .
cdr3_length: 12
clone_size: many
j_call: TRBJ1-1
cdr3_aa: CSVTPSGTEAFF
cdr3_nt: TGCAGCGTTACACCGTCGGGGACTGAAGCTTTCTTT

v_call: TRBV20-1
d_call: TRBD1
cdr3_length: 15
clone_size: many
j_call: TRBJ2-7
cdr3_aa: CSARPGQGIPYEQYF
cdr3_nt: TGCAGTGCTAGACCGGGACAGGGTATCCCCTACGAGCAGTACTTC

v_call: TRBV28
d_call: .
cdr3_length: 14
clone_size: many
j_call: TRBJ1-1
cdr3_aa: CASSLEGTNTEAFF
cdr3_nt: TGTGCCAGCAGTTTGGAGGGAACGAACACTGAAGCTTTCTTT

v_call: TRBV3-1
d_call: .
cdr3_length: 16
clone_size: many
j_call: TRBJ2-1
cdr3_aa: CASSQESVWSYNEQFF
cdr3_nt: TGTGCCAGCAGCCAAGAAAGCGTATGGTCCTACAATGAGCAGTTCTTC

v_call: TRBV19
d_call: .
cdr3_length: 13
clone_size: many
j_call: TRBJ2-7
cdr3_aa: CASSWDLTYEQYF
cdr3_nt: TGTGCCAGTAGTTGGGACTTAACCTACGAGCAGTACTTC

v_call: TRBV7-3
d_call: TRBD1
cdr3_length: 17
clone_size: .
j_call: TRBJ1-4
cdr3_aa: CASSRYRTGTGGEKLFF
cdr3_nt: TGTGCCAGCAGCCGATATAGAACCGGGACAGGGGGAGAAAAACTGTTTTTT

v_call: TRBV2
d_call: .
cdr3_length: 16
clone_size: many
j_call: TRBJ2-1
cdr3_aa: CASRDPGGGQYNEQFF
cdr3_nt: TGTGCCAGCAGGGACCCGGGTGGGGGCCAATACAATGAGCAGTTCTTC

v_call: TRBV4-3
d_call: TRBD2
cdr3_length: 16
clone_size: .
j_call: TRBJ2-7
cdr3_aa: CASSQELAEYSYEQYF
cdr3_nt: TGCGCCAGCAGCCAAGAACTAGCGGAATACTCCTACGAGCAGTACTTC

v_call: TRBV5-6
d_call: .
cdr3_length: 17
clone_size: many
j_call: TRBJ1-4
cdr3_aa: CASSSYGKDATNEKLFF
cdr3_nt: TGTGCCAGCAGCTCCTATGGAAAGGATGCAACTAATGAAAAACTGTTTTTT

v_call: TRBV7-2
d_call: TRBD2
cdr3_length: 14
clone_size: .
j_call: TRBJ2-2
cdr3_aa: CASSHGLDAGELFF
cdr3_nt: TGTGCCAGCAGCCACGGACTAGACGCCGGGGAGCTGTTTTTT

v_call: TRBV7-9
d_call: .
cdr3_length: 12
clone_size: many
j_call: TRBJ2-1
cdr3_aa: CASRPTRGEQFF
cdr3_nt: TGTGCCAGCAGACCCACTAGGGGTGAGCAGTTCTTC

v_call: TRBV10-3
d_call: TRBD1
cdr3_length: 14
clone_size: .
j_call: TRBJ1-2
cdr3_aa: CAIRTQGTNYGYTF
cdr3_nt: TGTGCCATCAGGACACAGGGGACTAACTATGGCTACACCTTC

v_call: TRBV20-1
d_call: .
cdr3_length: 18
clone_size: many
j_call: TRBJ2-3
cdr3_aa: CSAPALSPRGDRTDTQYF
cdr3_nt: TGCAGTGCCCCAGCACTATCCCCCCGGGGAGATCGCACAGATACGCAGTATTTT

v_call: TRBV2
d_call: .
cdr3_length: 11
clone_size: many
j_call: TRBJ1-1
cdr3_aa: CASSGTTEAFF
cdr3_nt: TGTGCCAGCAGTGGGACCACTGAAGCTTTCTTT

v_call: TRBV27
d_call: .
cdr3_length: 12
clone_size: many
j_call: TRBJ2-7
cdr3_aa: CASTGVNYEQYF
cdr3_nt: TGTGCCAGCACGGGGGTAAACTACGAGCAGTACTTC

v_call: TRBV5-1
d_call: .
cdr3_length: 14
clone_size: many
j_call: TRBJ1-1
cdr3_aa: CASSIGISDTEAFF
cdr3_nt: TGCGCCAGCAGTATAGGAATCTCCGACACTGAAGCTTTCTTT

v_call: TRBV2
d_call: TRBD1
cdr3_length: 14
clone_size: many
j_call: TRBJ2-3
cdr3_aa: CASSQQGGTDTQYF
cdr3_nt: TGTGCCAGCAGCCAACAGGGGGGCACAGATACGCAGTATTTT

v_call: TRBV27
d_call: .
cdr3_length: 15
clone_size: many
j_call: TRBJ2-5
cdr3_aa: CASSPYGPNQETQYF
cdr3_nt: TGTGCCAGCAGTCCCTACGGGCCTAACCAAGAGACCCAGTACTTC

v_call: TRBV7-2
d_call: .
cdr3_length: 14
clone_size: many
j_call: TRBJ2-2
cdr3_aa: CASSSRRNTGELFF
cdr3_nt: TGTGCCAGCAGCTCCCGTCGGAACACCGGGGAGCTGTTTTTT

v_call: TRBV27
d_call: TRBD2
cdr3_length: 18
clone_size: few
j_call: TRBJ2-3
cdr3_aa: CASSPGLAGGPRTDTQYF
cdr3_nt: TGTGCCAGCAGTCCCGGACTAGCGGGAGGGCCACGCACAGATACGCAGTATTTT

v_call: TRBV10-1
d_call: .
cdr3_length: 14
clone_size: few
j_call: TRBJ1-2
cdr3_aa: CARLPGFYAYGYTF
cdr3_nt: TGCGCCAGGTTACCGGGATTTTATGCCTATGGCTACACCTTC